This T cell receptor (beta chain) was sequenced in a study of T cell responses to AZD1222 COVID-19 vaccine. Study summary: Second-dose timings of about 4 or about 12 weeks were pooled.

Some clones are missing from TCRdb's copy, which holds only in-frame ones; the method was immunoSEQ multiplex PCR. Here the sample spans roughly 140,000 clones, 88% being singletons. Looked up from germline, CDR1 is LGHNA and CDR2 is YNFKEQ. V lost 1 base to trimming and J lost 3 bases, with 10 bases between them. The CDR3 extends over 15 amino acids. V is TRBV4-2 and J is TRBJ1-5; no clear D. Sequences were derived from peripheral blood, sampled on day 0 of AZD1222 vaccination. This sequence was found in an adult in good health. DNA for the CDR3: TGTGCCAGCAGCCAAGGCGCAGGACTCAATCAGCCCCAGCATTTT. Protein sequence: CASSQGAGLNQPQHF.